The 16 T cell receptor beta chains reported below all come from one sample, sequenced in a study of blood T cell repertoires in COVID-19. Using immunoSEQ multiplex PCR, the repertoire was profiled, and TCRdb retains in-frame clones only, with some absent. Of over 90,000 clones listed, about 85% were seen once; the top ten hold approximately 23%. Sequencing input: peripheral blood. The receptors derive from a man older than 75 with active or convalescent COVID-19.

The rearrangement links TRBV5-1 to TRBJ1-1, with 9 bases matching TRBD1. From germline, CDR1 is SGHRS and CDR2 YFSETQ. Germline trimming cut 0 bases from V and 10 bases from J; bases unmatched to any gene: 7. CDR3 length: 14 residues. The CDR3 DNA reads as TGCGCCAGCAGCTTGGGACAGGGGGAGGCAGGAGCTTTCTTT. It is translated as CASSLGQGEAGAFF.

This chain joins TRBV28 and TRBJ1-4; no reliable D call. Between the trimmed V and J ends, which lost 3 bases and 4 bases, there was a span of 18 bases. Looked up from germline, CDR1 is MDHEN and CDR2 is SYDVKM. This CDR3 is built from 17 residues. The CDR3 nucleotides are TGTGCCAGCAGTTTTCCCTTTCACGGGTTGGATAATGAAAAACTGTTTTTT. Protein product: CASSFPFHGLDNEKLFF. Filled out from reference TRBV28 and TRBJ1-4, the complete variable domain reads DVKVTQSSRYLVKRTGEKVFLECVQDMDHENMFWYRQDPGLGLRLIYFSYDVKMKEKGDIPEGYSVSREKKERFSLILESASTNQTSMYLCASSFPFHGLDNEKLFFGSGTQLSVL.

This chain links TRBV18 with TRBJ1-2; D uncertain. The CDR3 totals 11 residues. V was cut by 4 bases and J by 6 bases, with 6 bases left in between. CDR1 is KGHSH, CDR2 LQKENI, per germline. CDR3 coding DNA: TGTGCCAGCTCACTGTCAGATGGCTACACCTTC. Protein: CASSLSDGYTF.

The DNA of the CDR3 is TGTGCCAGCTCCCTGACAGGGGACGATAATTCACCCCTCCACTTT. This gives the protein CASSLTGDDNSPLHF. This sequence joins TRBV18 and TRBJ1-6, with 8 positions matching TRBD1. Germline loops: CDR1 KGHSH, CDR2 LQKENI. CDR3 length: 15 amino acids. V dropped 6 bases and J dropped 5; count of bases not matched to a gene: 6.

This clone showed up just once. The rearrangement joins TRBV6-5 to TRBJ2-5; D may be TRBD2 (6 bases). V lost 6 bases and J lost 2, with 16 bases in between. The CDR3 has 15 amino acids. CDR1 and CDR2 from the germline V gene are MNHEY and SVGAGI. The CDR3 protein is CASSATWTKQETQYF. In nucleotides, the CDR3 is TGTGCCAGCAGCGCGACCTGGACTAAGCAAGAGACCCAGTACTTC.

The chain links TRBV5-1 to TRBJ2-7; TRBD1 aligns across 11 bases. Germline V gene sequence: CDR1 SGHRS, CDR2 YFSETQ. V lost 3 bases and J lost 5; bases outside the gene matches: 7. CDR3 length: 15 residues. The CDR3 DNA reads TGCGCCAGCAGCTCAACTGGGGACAGGGGGAACGAGCAGTACTTC. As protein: CASSSTGDRGNEQYF.

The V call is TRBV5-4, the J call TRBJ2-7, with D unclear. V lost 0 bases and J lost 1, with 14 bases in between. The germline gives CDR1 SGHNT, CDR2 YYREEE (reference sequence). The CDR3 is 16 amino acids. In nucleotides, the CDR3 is TGTGCCAGCAGCTTGGGCGTTGCTGTCACTTCCTACGAGCAGTACTTC. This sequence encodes CASSLGVAVTSYEQYF.

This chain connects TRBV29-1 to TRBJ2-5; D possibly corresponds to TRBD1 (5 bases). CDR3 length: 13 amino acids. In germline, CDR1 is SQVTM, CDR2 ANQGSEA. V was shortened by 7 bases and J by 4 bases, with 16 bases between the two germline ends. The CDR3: CSADPGLRETQYF. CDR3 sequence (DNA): TGCAGCGCGGACCCAGGGTTGAGAGAGACCCAGTACTTC. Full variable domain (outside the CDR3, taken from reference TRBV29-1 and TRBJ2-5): SAVISQKPSRDICQRGTSLTIQCQVDSQVTMMFWYRQQPGQSLTLIATANQGSEATYESGFVIDKFPISRPNLTFSTLTVSNMSPEDSSIYLCSADPGLRETQYFGPGTRLLVL.

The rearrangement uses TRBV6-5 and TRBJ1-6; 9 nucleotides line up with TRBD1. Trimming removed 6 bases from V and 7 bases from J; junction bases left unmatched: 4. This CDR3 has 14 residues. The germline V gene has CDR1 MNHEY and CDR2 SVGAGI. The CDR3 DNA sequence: TGTGCCAGCAGGGGACAGGGTAAAAATTCACCCCTCCACTTT. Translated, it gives CASRGQGKNSPLHF.

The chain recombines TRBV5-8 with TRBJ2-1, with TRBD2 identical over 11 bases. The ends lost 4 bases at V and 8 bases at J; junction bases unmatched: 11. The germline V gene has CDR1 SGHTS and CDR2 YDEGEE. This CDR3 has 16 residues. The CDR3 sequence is CASSQEVAGGQDEQFF. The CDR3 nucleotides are TGTGCCAGCAGCCAAGAAGTAGCGGGGGGGCAGGATGAGCAGTTCTTC.

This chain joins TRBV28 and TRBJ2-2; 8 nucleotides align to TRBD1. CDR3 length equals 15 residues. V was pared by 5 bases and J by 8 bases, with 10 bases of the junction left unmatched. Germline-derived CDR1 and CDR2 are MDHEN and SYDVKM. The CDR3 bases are TGTGCCAGCAGTACCCCCTCCACAGGGGGTGGGGAGCTGTTTTTT. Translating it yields CASSTPSTGGGELFF.

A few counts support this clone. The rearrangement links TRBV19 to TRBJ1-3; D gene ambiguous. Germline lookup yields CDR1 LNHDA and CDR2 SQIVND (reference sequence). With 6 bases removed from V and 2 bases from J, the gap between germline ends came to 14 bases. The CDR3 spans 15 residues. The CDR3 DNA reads TGTGCCAGTAGGGCGGCGGGCGGGACTGGAAACACCATATATTTT. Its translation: CASRAAGGTGNTIYF.

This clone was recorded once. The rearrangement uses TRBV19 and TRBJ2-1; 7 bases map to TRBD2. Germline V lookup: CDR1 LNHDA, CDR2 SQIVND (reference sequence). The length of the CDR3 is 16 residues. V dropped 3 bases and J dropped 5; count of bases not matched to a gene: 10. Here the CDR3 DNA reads TGTGCCAGTAGTATCATCAGGGTGGGGAGGGACAATGAGCAGTTCTTC. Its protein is CASSIIRVGRDNEQFF.

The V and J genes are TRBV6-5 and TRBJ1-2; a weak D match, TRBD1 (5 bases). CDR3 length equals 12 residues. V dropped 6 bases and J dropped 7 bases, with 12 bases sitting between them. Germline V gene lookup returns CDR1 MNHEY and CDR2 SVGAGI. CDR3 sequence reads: CASRGGLGGYTF. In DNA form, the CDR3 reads TGTGCCAGCAGGGGGGGACTGGGTGGCTACACCTTC.

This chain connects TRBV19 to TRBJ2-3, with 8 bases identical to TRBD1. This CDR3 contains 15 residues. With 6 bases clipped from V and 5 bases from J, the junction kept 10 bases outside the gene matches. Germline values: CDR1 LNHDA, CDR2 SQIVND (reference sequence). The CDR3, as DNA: TGTGCCAGTAGCTCCACGGACAGGGCAATAGATACGCAGTATTTT. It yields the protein CASSSTDRAIDTQYF.

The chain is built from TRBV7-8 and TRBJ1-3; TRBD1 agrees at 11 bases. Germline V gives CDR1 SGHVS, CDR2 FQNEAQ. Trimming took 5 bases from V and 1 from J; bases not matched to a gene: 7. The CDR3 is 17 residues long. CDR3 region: CASSPRDRGFSGNTIYF. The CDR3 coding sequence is TGTGCCAGCAGCCCTCGGGACAGGGGGTTTTCTGGAAACACCATATATTTT.